Below, 3 T cell receptor beta chains from the same sample are listed, as sequenced in a study of blood T cell repertoires in COVID-19. Data came from immunoSEQ multiplex PCR; TCRdb stores just in-frame clones and leaves some out. The sample includes around 460,000 clones, about 87% of them seen just once. The sequencing input was peripheral blood. All receptors come from a man aged 18 to 29 with COVID-19, enrolled during active disease.

This chain joins TRBV2 and TRBJ2-3, with TRBD2 matching over 8 bases. Per the germline V gene, CDR1 is SNHLY and CDR2 is FYNNEI. Germline trimming cut 8 bases from V and 5 bases from J; bases unmatched to any gene: 3. CDR3 size: 12 residues. CDR3 coding DNA: TGTGCCAGCGGCGGGAGGTTAGATACGCAGTATTTT. Protein sequence: CASGGRLDTQYF.

The chain combines TRBV3-1 (or the pseudogene TRBV3-2) with TRBJ2-7; the D gene is possibly TRBD2 (7 bases). This CDR3 contains 13 residues. Germline V gene lookup returns CDR1 LGHDT and CDR2 YNNKEL (reference sequence). V was clipped by 0 bases and J by 6 bases, with 9 bases between them. The CDR3 is CASSQDGGAEQYF. As DNA, the CDR3 is TGTGCCAGCAGCCAAGATGGGGGGGCCGAGCAGTACTTC.

The chain is built from TRBV28 and TRBJ2-7; a possible D gene is TRBD1 (6 bases). The CDR3 length is 15 residues. Trimming left V 6 bases short and J 2 bases short, with 17 bases between. Germline V gene data show CDR1 as MDHEN and CDR2 as SYDVKM. Here the CDR3 reads CASRDPGTTTYEQYF. In DNA form, the CDR3 reads TGTGCCAGCAGAGACCCCGGGACAACCACCTACGAGCAGTACTTC.